This is a list of T cell receptor beta chains from one sample in a study of shared clonotypes between healthy human individuals. Here immunoSEQ multiplex PCR was the method, and the copy in TCRdb shows in-frame clones only, minus some. The sample contains some 660,000 clones, 55% to 85% of which appear only once. Sequenced sample: memory CD4+ T cells sorted from blood. The receptor source for this set is a woman aged 25 to 45 in good health. Each CDR3 is given without its conserved first and last residue. A D gene is named only where the DNA matches it firmly.

d_call v_call cdr3_aa
. TRBV9 ASSVEGRNEQF
. TRBV5-1 ASSLERGQETQY
. TRBV12-2 ASRLEDGRGGMNTEAF
TRBD2 TRBV10-2 ASSWGGKDYEQY
. TRBV10-3 AISESNLRGLSTDTQY
. TRBV7-2 ASSLTVFYEQY
. TRBV28 ASSFSGHNTEAF
. TRBV6-1 ASSGLRSSPEQY
TRBD2 TRBV7-8 ASSFQLAQQY
. TRBV10-2 ASKEGVTQY
TRBD2 TRBV2 ASSELLAGGRD
TRBD1 TRBV2 ASSGQGQSYGYT
. TRBV6-5 ASSYVGNEKLF
. TRBV4-1 ASSHPGTINQPQH
. TRBV2 ASSVDRTAYEQY
. TRBV27 ASYTRVSEQF
. TRBV10-2 ASRDSFSGNTIY
TRBD2 TRBV19 ASSRRGLVSTDTQY
TRBD1 TRBV6-1 ASNRGVYTEAF
TRBD2 TRBV5-1 ASSPGGLGRETQY
. TRBV7-8 ASSLRDPSSYNEQF
TRBD2 TRBV28 ASSFVAGEISEQY
. TRBV5-1 ASSSGTYPTEQY
. TRBV27 ASSFARSTEAF
TRBD1 TRBV6-1 AGHGTGSLGGYT
TRBD2 TRBV7-2 ASSFGVAGGDNEQF
. TRBV27 ASRSNYGYT
. TRBV19 ASSIGFADTQY
TRBD1 TRBV10-1 ASSEAGGPYEQY
. TRBV11-2 ASSFLADGPQH
TRBD2 TRBV2 ASSARTSGQETQY
. TRBV2 ASSLYSETEAF
TRBD1 TRBV7-3 ASSFGGTGGTEAF
. TRBV28 ASSPLKTQY
. TRBV28 ASSSITGPRF
TRBD2 TRBV6-1 ASSAGLAGGRETQY
. TRBV6-1 ASSEGQGLPLGNQPQH
. TRBV11-2 ASSLVRNTGELF
. TRBV9 ASSVDRDNNEQF
. TRBV5-1 ASSLAGVDIQY
TRBD2 TRBV6-5 ASRLAGVRTDTQY
. TRBV29-1 SVELGPYGYT
TRBD2 TRBV9 ASSVGGGRARDTQY
. TRBV18 ASSPMATTSEQY
TRBD2 TRBV7-2 ASSPGLAEETQY
TRBD1 TRBV6-5 ASGTGQNIQY
. TRBV6-6 ASSSTLTTNEKLF
TRBD2 TRBV18 ASSPRTSKSNEQF
TRBD2 TRBV19 ASSIDRLAGEKNEQF
TRBD1 TRBV19 ASSITGQGAIGANVLT
. TRBV19 ASSIMATPSYEQY
TRBD1 TRBV5-6 ASSRTQGDNEQF
. TRBV4-1 ASSQEVLRHRNTEAF
. TRBV28 ASSPARGTGTGELF
. TRBV28 ASSPGQWSQPQH
TRBD1 TRBV28 ASSSIPGQAYGYT
TRBD1 TRBV5-1 ASSLQGAGELF
TRBD1 TRBV27 ASSRTGTGTYEQY
. TRBV6-1 ASSEWTDQPQH
. TRBV6-5 ASRKQGAGELF